This T cell receptor beta chain was captured in a study of cytomegalovirus exposure and HLA in healthy donors. Findings and limits, study-wide: Later work found most CMV-associated TCR beta chains apparently HLA-restricted. Overall, approximately 180 TCR beta chains were annotated as cytomegalovirus-associated.

PCR primers comprised 60 Vbeta and 13 Jbeta primers. Using immunoSEQ multiplex PCR, the repertoire was profiled, and TCRdb retains in-frame clones only, with some absent. The data contain 150,000 to 190,000 clones, less than 85% of them seen just once; the ten biggest clones take up 5.5% to 8.5%. This CDR3 is 18 amino acids long. Germline V gene sequence: CDR1 LNHNV, CDR2 YYDKDF (reference sequence). V gave up 4 bases and J gave up 3 bases; unmatched junction bases: 12. About this clone: Its specificity is not known.

The V gene is TRBV15, the J gene TRBJ1-4; 9 bases are a match to TRBD1. Material: PBMCs. The origin of this receptor is a woman aged 45-59 years in good health and CMV-seropositive. CDR3 region: CATSIPGQGNPANEKLFF. The CDR3 coding sequence is TGTGCCACCAGCATCCCGGGACAGGGCAATCCAGCTAATGAAAAACTGTTTTTT. Full variable domain (rest looked up from reference TRBV15 and TRBJ1-4): DAMVIQNPRYQVTQFGKPVTLSCSQTLNHNVMYWYQQKSSQAPKLLFHYYDKDFNNEADTPDNFQSRRPNTSFCFLDIRSPGLGDTAMYLCATSIPGQGNPANEKLFFGSGTQLSVL.